What follows are 17 T cell receptor beta chains derived from one specimen sequenced in a study of spatial heterogeneity in lung cancer. TCRdb re-called the 5' RACE reads through MiXCR, storing one row per CDR3 protein. The sample consists of about 18,000 distinct CDR3 sequences, roughly 10% of them appearing once. The sample's time point: sample taken at primary tumor resection. Study outcomes and limitations: Mutation tallies in tumors tracked expanded intratumoral alpha and beta TCR counts.

These TCRs are of unknown antigen specificity. Source: lung tumor tissue, taken at surgery. The receptors derive from a female donor with early-stage non-small cell lung cancer.

This clonotype counts as medium-sized. Being off target in a library aimed at alpha chains, this beta chain has a size of little meaning. The chain recombines TRBV7-3 with TRBJ1-1; D is unresolved. V shed 5 bases and J shed 1 base, with 8 bases lying between them. The CDR3 covers 13 residues. Germline CDR1 reads SGHTA; CDR2 reads FQGTGA. The CDR3 nucleotides read TGTGCCAGCAGCCCACATGCGAACACTGAAGCTTTCTTT. Its protein is CASSPHANTEAFF.

This clonotype was seen many times. A library made for alpha chains picked up this beta chain off target, so its size means little. The V call is TRBV7-9, the J call TRBJ1-2; D unclear. The germline V gene encodes CDR1 SEHNR and CDR2 FQNEAQ (reference sequence). The ends were cut back, 1 base at V and 4 bases at J, with 13 bases in the middle. CDR3 length equals 15 residues. CDR3 in amino acids: CASSLGSGEAYGYTF. CDR3 nucleotides: TGTGCCAGCAGCTTAGGGTCCGGCGAGGCCTATGGCTACACCTTC.

This clonotype was counted only a few times. With the library built for alpha chains, this beta chain is off target and its frequency is not meaningful. The chain is built from TRBV29-1 and TRBJ2-1; 9 nucleotides line up with TRBD2. V lost 3 bases to trimming and J lost 10 bases; unmatched junction nucleotides: 13. Germline lookup yields CDR1 SQVTM and CDR2 ANQGSEA. The CDR3 contains 15 residues. As DNA, the CDR3 is TGCAGCGTTGACCTCGGGACTAGCCGGATGAAGGAGCAGTTCTTC. Its protein product is CSVDLGTSRMKEQFF.

This clonotype showed up just once. A read error is possible here, since a much larger clone lies one base away. This beta chain represents an off-target read in a library built for alpha chains; its size is of limited meaning. In DNA, the CDR3 is TGCGCCAGCAGCGTGGGGCCGGGCGGGGACGAGCAGTACTTC. Amino acids: CASSVGPGGDEQYF. This sequence joins TRBV5-1 and TRBJ2-7, with D perhaps matching TRBD2 (6 bases). CDR1 is SGHRS and CDR2 is YFSETQ in the germline V gene. Trimming cost V 4 bases and J 5 bases, with 16 bases left between them. The length of the CDR3 is 14 residues.

Note on this clonotype: Because this beta chain is a stray read in a library intended to capture alpha chains, its abundance should not be given much weight. The chain links TRBV29-1 to TRBJ2-1, with D perhaps matching TRBD2 (6 bases). From germline, CDR1 is SQVTM and CDR2 ANQGSEA. This CDR3 contains 13 residues. Trimming left V 4 bases short and J 9 bases short, with 16 bases between. CDR3 nucleotides: TGCAGCGTTGTATTGTATGTGGGGGGTGAGCAGTTCTTC. It encodes CSVVLYVGGEQFF.

This clonotype was detected only a few times. Being off target in a library aimed at alpha chains, this beta chain has a size of little meaning. V and J are TRBV6-2 or TRBV6-3 and TRBJ2-7; possibly TRBD1 for D (6 bases). Germline loops: CDR1 MNHEY, CDR2 SVGEGT. V lost 8 bases and J 4 bases, leaving 24 bases between the germline ends. There are 16 residues in the CDR3. The CDR3 coding sequence is TGTGCCAGCTGCAAACTTTGGACAGCCTCAGGGTACGAGCAGTACTTC. This translates into CASCKLWTASGYEQYF.

As to this clonotype: This beta chain represents an off-target read in a library built for alpha chains; its size is of limited meaning. The chain employs TRBV28 and TRBJ2-4, with D tentatively TRBD1 (6 bases). The CDR3 covers 15 residues. CDR1 and CDR2 (germline): MDHEN, SYDVKM. V gave up 6 bases and J gave up 4 bases, with 16 bases separating them. The CDR3 DNA reads as TGTGCCAGCAGCCTTCCGTTGGGGGCTAAAAACATTCAGTACTTC. Its translation: CASSLPLGAKNIQYF.

Within the sample, this clonotype is medium-sized. This beta chain came through as a stray read in a library set up for alpha chains, and its size says little. The J gene is TRBJ2-7, the V gene TRBV20-1; 8 nucleotides match TRBD1. The CDR3 has 14 amino acids. Germline lookup yields CDR1 DFQATT and CDR2 SNEGSKA (reference sequence). Unmatched junction bases numbered 7, after V lost 6 bases and J lost 0 bases. DNA of the CDR3: TGCAGTGCCAGTCTGGACAGGGTCTCCTACGAGCAGTACTTC. Encoded protein: CSASLDRVSYEQYF.

The sample holds many counts of this clonotype. Within a library made for alpha chains, this beta chain is off target, and its count is uninformative. The V call is TRBV20-1, the J call TRBJ2-7; 9 bases line up with TRBD1. The CDR3 totals 12 residues. With 1 base clipped from V and 5 bases from J, the junction kept 0 bases outside the gene matches. Germline CDR1 DFQATT, CDR2 SNEGSKA (reference sequence). The CDR3 loop is CSARGDRDEQYF. The CDR3 nucleotides are TGCAGTGCTAGAGGGGACAGGGACGAGCAGTACTTC.

Remarks on this clonotype: A library made for alpha chains picked up this beta chain off target, so its size means little. The genes are TRBV5-5 and TRBJ1-2, with a weak D call TRBD1 (6 bases). The ends were cut back, 3 bases at V and 0 bases at J, with 12 bases in the middle. The CDR3 runs 15 residues. Looked up from germline, CDR1 is SGHKS and CDR2 is YYEKEE (reference sequence). Here the CDR3 reads CASSSPGEANYGYTF. CDR3 bases: TGTGCCAGCAGCTCCCCAGGGGAAGCTAACTATGGCTACACCTTC.

This clonotype was counted only a few times. This beta chain is an unintended read in a library built for alpha chains; its size means little. The chain recombines TRBV20-1 with TRBJ2-5; D remains ambiguous. The V end was cut by 0 bases, the J end by 5 bases, with 10 bases between. CDR3 size: 13 residues. Germline V gene sequence: CDR1 DFQATT, CDR2 SNEGSKA (reference sequence). CDR3 in amino acids: CSAREPYWETQYF. CDR3 DNA sequence: TGCAGTGCTAGAGAGCCGTATTGGGAGACCCAGTACTTC.

This clonotype was recorded at least ten times. With the library built for alpha chains, this beta chain is off target and its frequency is not meaningful. This chain uses TRBV2 with TRBJ1-5, with a weak D call TRBD1 (5 bases). The V end lost 0 bases, the J end lost 0 bases, and 21 bases lay between the germline ends. The CDR3 has 20 residues. Germline V gene lookup returns CDR1 SNHLY and CDR2 FYNNEI. The CDR3 here is CASSEAMTWGDLYSNQPQHF. CDR3 bases: TGTGCCAGCAGTGAAGCGATGACATGGGGGGACCTTTATAGCAATCAGCCCCAGCATTTT.

The sample holds many counts of this clonotype. This beta chain is a stray read from a library made for alpha chains; its abundance is not meaningful. The V gene is TRBV9, the J gene TRBJ1-1; a weak D match, TRBD1 (6 bases). The CDR3 spans 14 residues. Trimming left V 0 bases short and J 9 bases short, with 15 bases between. Per the germline V gene, CDR1 is SGDLS and CDR2 is YYNGEE. As DNA, the CDR3 is TGTGCCAGCAGCGTAGAGGAGGGGGGGTCCAAAGCTTTCTTT. This sequence encodes CASSVEEGGSKAFF.

The table lists this clonotype with many counts. This beta chain came through as a stray read in a library set up for alpha chains, and its size says little. The chain joins TRBV6-2 or TRBV6-3 to TRBJ2-6, with TRBD2 as a possible D gene (6 bases). The CDR3 is made up of 15 amino acids. Germline V CDR1 and CDR2: MNHEY, SVGEGT. With 6 bases removed from V and 2 bases from J, the gap between germline ends came to 11 bases. Here the CDR3 reads CASSLGGAGANVLTF. The CDR3, as DNA: TGTGCCAGCAGCCTTGGCGGGGCTGGGGCCAACGTCCTGACTTTC.

This clonotype has just a few counts. Found in a library prepared for alpha chains, this beta chain is an off-target read, and its abundance has little meaning. This chain joins TRBV6-2 or TRBV6-3 and TRBJ1-4; D uncertain. Between the trimmed V and J ends, which lost 0 bases and 0 bases, there was a span of 11 bases. The CDR3 has 17 residues. In germline, CDR1 is MNHEY, CDR2 SVGEGT. The CDR3 DNA reads as TGTGCCAGCAGTTACTCGGGCTTCTTTGCAACTAATGAAAAACTGTTTTTT. This gives the protein CASSYSGFFATNEKLFF.

This clonotype ranks as medium-sized. This beta chain is a stray sequence in a library constructed for alpha chains; its clone size is not meaningful. The chain links TRBV7-2 to TRBJ2-1, with D perhaps matching TRBD1 or TRBD2 (5 bases each). The CDR3 totals 16 residues. The germline V and J ends were trimmed by 1 base and 0 bases, with 10 bases remaining between them. Germline values: CDR1 SGHTA, CDR2 FQGNSA. CDR3 in amino acids: CASSLVGASSYNEQFF. CDR3 DNA: TGTGCCAGCAGCTTAGTCGGGGCCAGCTCCTACAATGAGCAGTTCTTC. The complete variable domain, with remaining parts taken from reference TRBV7-2 and TRBJ2-1, reads GAGVSQSPSNKVTEKGKDVELRCDPISGHTALYWYRQSLGQGLEFLIYFQGNSAPDKSGLPSDRFSAERTGGSVSTLTIQRTQQEDSAVYLCASSLVGASSYNEQFFGPGTRLTVL.

This clonotype was picked up many times. This beta chain is an unintended read in a library built for alpha chains; its size means little. The chain uses TRBV12-3 or TRBV12-4 and TRBJ2-7; D gene unclear. V dropped 5 bases and J dropped 0 bases, with 8 bases sitting between them. The CDR3 runs to 13 residues. The CDR3 sequence is CASSAQSSYEQYF. The CDR3 DNA reads as TGTGCCAGCAGTGCCCAAAGCTCCTACGAGCAGTACTTC.